This T cell receptor beta chain stems from a study of T-cell reconstitution after alpha-beta-depleted transplantation in children. The study, taken as a whole, reports: The authors attributed T-cell counts and diversity one year after transplant mostly to newly produced T cells.

As for this clonotype: Antigen specificity is unknown.

V lost 1 base, J lost 6 bases, and 18 bases lay in between. The CDR3 sequence is 16 residues long. Unique molecular identifiers were used to barcode this TCRbeta library. TCRdb called the PCR reads again in MiXCR, with one record for every CDR3 protein. This repertoire shows under 850,000 distinct CDR3 sequences, about 12% found once; its top ten account for approximately 0.8%. The J gene is TRBJ1-2, the V gene TRBV12-3 or TRBV12-4; maybe TRBD1 (6 bases). This specimen consisted of PBMCs, obtained before TCRalphabeta/CD19-depleted stem cell transplant. The sequence derives from a girl aged 2-10 years with congenital amegakaryocytic thrombocytopenia, due to receive a stem cell transplant. In DNA form, the CDR3 reads TGTGCCAGCAGTTTAGTAGGGGGGGGGCGTCGGGATGGCTACACCTTC. Translating gives CASSLVGGGRRDGYTF.